This TCR beta chain was identified in a study of response to subunit inactivated influenza vaccine. Study results and limitations: The authors put forward the suggestion that each seasonal influenza vaccination may bring in only a limited number of new T cells.

Notes on this clonotype: Its antigen remains unknown.

TCRdb processed the RT-PCR reads anew with MiXCR; each CDR3 protein has one entry. The profile covers around 650,000 distinct CDR3 sequences, with 15% to 18% appearing a single time and approximately 10% taken by the ten largest. The sample here was PBMCs from blood, taken roughly 12 days after vaccination. The receptor was derived from a man aged 45-65 years who received an inactivated influenza vaccine.

The CDR3 nucleotides are TGTGCCAGCACCTACGAGGGACATTCGAACACCGGGGAGCTGTTTTTT. Amino acids: CASTYEGHSNTGELFF. This chain joins TRBV6-1 and TRBJ2-2; D may be TRBD1 (6 bases). This CDR3 region has 16 residues. Germline assignment: CDR1 MNHNS and CDR2 SASEGT. V was pared by 7 bases and J by 0 bases, with 15 bases between.